These 15 T cell receptor beta chains came from one sample sequenced in a study of metastatic and nonmetastatic thyroid tumors. MiXCR re-clonotyped the PCR reads for TCRdb. The sample yields 11,000 or so clones, about 32% seen once. Not a single patient had been given any form of treatment at any point before undergoing thyroid surgery. The sequenced material came from tumor tissue. Receptors were obtained from a female donor with papillary thyroid cancer or a benign thyroid nodule (not recorded which). Some clones in this sample may be carry-over from other donors' samples.

The chain carries TRBV28 and TRBJ2-7; perhaps TRBD2 as D (5 bases). The CDR3 is 16 amino acids. CDR1 and CDR2 (germline): MDHEN, SYDVKM. V lost 6 bases to trimming and J lost 5 bases, with 23 bases between them. CDR3 sequence reads: CASSSLEPRYSDEQYF. CDR3 coding DNA: TGTGCCAGCAGCTCACTAGAACCCCGTTACTCTGACGAGCAGTACTTC.

This clone was seen ten or more times. This chain joins TRBV5-1 and TRBJ2-2; D perhaps matches TRBD1 (6 bases). V lost 4 bases to trimming and J lost 1 base, with 11 bases between them. The CDR3 is 15 amino acids. Germline CDR1 is SGHRS and CDR2 is YFSETQ. The CDR3, as DNA: TGCGCCAGCAGCCCCGGACAGATGAACACCGGGGAGCTGTTTTTT. It translates to CASSPGQMNTGELFF.

This clone is labeled as medium-sized. This sample also contains other DNA sequences that code for the same CDR3. The genes are TRBV5-1 and TRBJ1-1, with D unresolved. Germline CDR1 reads SGHRS; CDR2 reads YFSETQ. V dropped 1 base and J dropped 0 bases, with 7 bases sitting between them. The CDR3 loop spans 14 amino acids. The CDR3 loop is CASSLTEMNTEAFF. CDR3 DNA: TGCGCCAGCAGCTTGACAGAAATGAACACTGAAGCTTTCTTT.

This clone was seen repeatedly, ten times or more. This may arise from a read error, as a much more abundant clone is one base away. CDR3 sequence (DNA): TGTGCGAGTGTGGGGACTCCTAACAATGAGCAGTTCTTC. The encoded protein is CASVGTPNNEQFF. The chain is built from TRBV12-3 or TRBV12-4 and TRBJ2-1; TRBD2 might be the D (6 bases). The CDR3 has 13 amino acids.

In this sample, this clone is medium-sized. V and J are TRBV7-3 and TRBJ2-1; 8 bases map to TRBD2. Trimming cost V 5 bases and J 4 bases; bases outside gene matches: 10. Germline-derived CDR1 and CDR2 are SGHTA and FQGTGA. The CDR3 consists of 16 residues. The CDR3 is CASSHQAGVTYNEQFF. In DNA, the CDR3 is TGTGCCAGCAGCCATCAAGCGGGAGTGACATACAATGAGCAGTTCTTC.

This clone has a handful of counts. The rearrangement uses TRBV19 and TRBJ2-1; D is unclear. CDR3 length: 15 residues. The germline gives CDR1 LNHDA, CDR2 SQIVND (reference sequence). V shed 3 bases and J shed 7 bases, with 16 bases lying between them. CDR3: CASSILAVERNEQFF. As DNA, the CDR3 is TGTGCCAGTAGTATTCTGGCAGTGGAGAGGAATGAGCAGTTCTTC.

About this clone: The conserved closing phenylalanine or tryptophan is absent in this CDR3, likely reflecting a read error. The chain is built from TRBV6-5 and TRBJ2-6, with 9 bases fitting TRBD2. The J segment lost 0 bases and the V segment lost 10 bases, leaving 13 bases of the junction unmatched. Germline V CDR1 and CDR2: MNHEY, SVGAGI. CDR3 length: 18 amino acids. This chain's CDR3 is CATRPLAGVGSGANVLTL. CDR3 nucleotide sequence: TGTGCCACCAGACCGTTAGCGGGGGTGGGCTCTGGGGCCAACGTCCTGACTTTA.

This clone rates as medium-sized. The chain combines TRBV27 with TRBJ2-7, with 9 bases aligning to TRBD2. The CDR3 runs to 14 residues. V lost 5 bases and J lost 6; bases outside the gene matches: 8. Germline V gene data show CDR1 as MNHEY and CDR2 as SMNVEV (reference sequence). The CDR3 spells CASSLSGGLREQYF. The CDR3 DNA reads TGTGCCAGCAGTCTTAGCGGGGGACTACGCGAGCAGTACTTC.

The rearrangement joins TRBV3-1 to TRBJ1-1; D is unresolved. V was pared by 4 bases and J by 0 bases, with 9 bases between. CDR3 length: 14 amino acids. Germline CDR1 and CDR2: LGHDT and YNNKEL (reference sequence). The CDR3: CASSRQEMNTEAFF. The CDR3 bases are TGTGCCAGCAGCCGTCAGGAAATGAACACTGAAGCTTTCTTT.

CDR3 coding DNA: TGCAGTGCTAGAGATTCGGGCGCGCCCCGGGGCACTGAAGCTTTCTTT. Amino acids: CSARDSGAPRGTEAFF. J is TRBJ1-1 and V is TRBV20-1; D gene ambiguous. CDR1 and CDR2 (germline): DFQATT, SNEGSKA (reference sequence). The CDR3 is 16 residues long. The V end was cut by 0 bases, the J end by 4 bases, with 18 bases between.

The V call is TRBV28, the J call TRBJ2-2; a possible D gene is TRBD1 (7 bases). The V gene's germline CDR1 is MDHEN and CDR2 SYDVKM. V gave up 5 bases and J gave up 7 bases, with 14 bases separating them. The CDR3 is 14 amino acids. The CDR3 protein is CASSRQGGGGELFF. The CDR3 region has the DNA TGTGCCAGCAGTCGACAGGGAGGAGGCGGGGAGCTGTTTTTT.

About this clone itself: Germline and junction disagree at one end, which may indicate a read error. The rearrangement uses TRBV19 and TRBJ2-7; 15 nucleotides line up with TRBD2. Germline assignment: CDR1 LNHDA and CDR2 SQIVND (reference sequence). The length of the CDR3 is 13 residues. The CDR3 bases are TGTGCCAGTAGTACCGGGACTAGCGGGAGGCCCCACTTC. Protein product: CASSTGTSGRPHF.

This clone was detected many times. The chain couples TRBV20-1 to TRBJ2-5, with TRBD1 matching 9 bases. V lost 6 bases, J lost 2 bases, and 10 bases stayed unmatched. CDR1 and CDR2 from the germline V gene are DFQATT and SNEGSKA (reference sequence). CDR3 length equals 15 residues. CDR3 bases: TGCAGTGCGGCACGCGCCGGGACAGGGCAAGAGACCCAGTACTTC. Protein product: CSAARAGTGQETQYF.

This clone qualifies as medium-sized. V gene TRBV20-1 combines with J gene TRBJ1-2; TRBD1 might be the D (5 bases). The CDR3 has 14 residues. V lost 1 base to trimming and J lost 4 bases, with 13 bases between them. The germline V gene encodes CDR1 DFQATT and CDR2 SNEGSKA (reference sequence). The CDR3, as DNA: TGCAGTGCTAGAGCCGCGGGGGGACGCTATGGCTACACCTTC. Translated, it gives CSARAAGGRYGYTF.

This clone has just a few counts. The V call is TRBV6-1, the J call TRBJ2-1, with 7 positions matching TRBD2. CDR1 and CDR2 from the germline V gene are MNHNS and SASEGT. V lost 0 bases and J lost 1; bases outside the gene matches: 0. This CDR3 spans 15 amino acids. CDR3 nucleotides: TGTGCCAGCAGTGAAGCGGGAGGGTCCTACAATGAGCAGTTCTTC. This codes for CASSEAGGSYNEQFF.